This T cell receptor (beta chain) came from a study of cytomegalovirus exposure and HLA in healthy donors. Study-wide background: Early released data had 80 million or so unique TCRs, all coming from HLA-typed donors.

Healthy bone marrow donors made up the cohort. Unrecorded immune exposures were likely, despite nominal health at sampling. Germline V lookup: CDR1 SGHRS, CDR2 YFSETQ. The ends were cut back, 0 bases at V and 0 bases at J, with 11 bases in the middle. The CDR3 is 16 amino acids. As to this clone: Its specificity is unknown.

Both 60 Vbeta primers and 13 Jbeta primers went into the PCR. The table came from immunoSEQ multiplex PCR; TCRdb's copy has only in-frame clones and leaves some out. The repertoire includes about 89,000 clones, around 71% of them detected once, and about 2.1% sits in the top ten. Findings and caveats of the study: Per a prior analysis, the majority of TCR beta V segments were productive roughly 87% or roughly 30% of the time.

The V and J genes are TRBV5-1 and TRBJ2-3; possible D gene TRBD2, 5 bases. The source material was PBMCs. The source is a man younger than 40 in good health and CMV-seronegative. The CDR3 is CASSLVVGESTDTQYF. CDR3 nucleotides: TGCGCCAGCAGCTTGGTGGTCGGGGAGAGCACAGATACGCAGTATTTT. Full variable domain (remainder filled in from reference TRBV5-1 and TRBJ2-3): KAGVTQTPRYLIKTRGQQVTLSCSPISGHRSVSWYQQTPGQGLQFLFEYFSETQRNKGNFPGRFSGRQFSNSRSEMNVSTLELGDSALYLCASSLVVGESTDTQYFGPGTRLTVL.